This T cell receptor (beta chain) appears in the sequencing data of a study of T cells in Graves' hyperthyroidism and ophthalmopathy. Study-level points and caveats: Most clonotypes expanded in the thyroid (above 0.001) were also present in blood. By a 13 V-J model, ophthalmopathy was set apart from stable hyperthyroidism.

Regions amplified from RNA transcripts were the TCR beta CDR3 regions. HTBI primers were the set used in a first-round RT-PCR of the TCR CDR3. Each CDR3 protein is one row after TCRdb ran MiXCR on the multiplex PCR reads. The sample carries about 250,000 distinct CDR3 sequences, approximately 23% recorded once. CDR1 MDHEN and CDR2 SYDVKM come from the germline V gene. With 5 bases removed from V and 1 base from J, the gap between germline ends came to 14 bases. This CDR3 is built from 15 residues. This clonotype was detected ten times or more. Its antigen remains unknown. This sequence originates from a woman aged 40-49 years with Graves' ophthalmopathy. What was sequenced was blood. The V gene is TRBV28, the J gene TRBJ1-1; D gene unclear. As DNA, the CDR3 is TGTGCCAGCAGTCCCACCCCCGTTTCGAACACTGAAGCTTTCTTT. It encodes CASSPTPVSNTEAFF.